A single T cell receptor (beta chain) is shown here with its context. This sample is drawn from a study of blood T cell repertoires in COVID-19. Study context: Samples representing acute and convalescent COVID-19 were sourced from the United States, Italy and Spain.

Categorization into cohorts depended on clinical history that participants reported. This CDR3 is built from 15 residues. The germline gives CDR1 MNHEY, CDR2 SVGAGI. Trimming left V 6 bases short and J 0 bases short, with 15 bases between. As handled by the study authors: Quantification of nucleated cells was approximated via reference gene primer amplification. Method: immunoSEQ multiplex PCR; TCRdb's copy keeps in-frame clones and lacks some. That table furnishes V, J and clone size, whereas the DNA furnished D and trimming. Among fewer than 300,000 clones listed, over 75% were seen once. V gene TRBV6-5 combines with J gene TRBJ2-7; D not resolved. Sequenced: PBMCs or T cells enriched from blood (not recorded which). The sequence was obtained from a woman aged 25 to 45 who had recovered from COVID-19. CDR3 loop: CASRDWVPGSYEQYF. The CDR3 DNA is TGTGCCAGCAGAGATTGGGTCCCGGGCTCCTACGAGCAGTACTTC.